Below, 14 T cell receptor beta chains from the same sample are listed, as sequenced in a study of cytomegalovirus exposure and HLA in healthy donors. With 60 Vbeta and 13 Jbeta primers, the PCR was carried out. The table came from immunoSEQ multiplex PCR; TCRdb's copy has only in-frame clones and leaves some out. The data show 100,000 to 140,000 clones, roughly 70% seen once. Material for sequencing was PBMCs. The receptors shown here come from a woman in her 40s in good health and CMV-seropositive.

The rearrangement links TRBV30 to TRBJ2-5, with D unresolved. Germline V gene lookup returns CDR1 GTSNPN and CDR2 SVGIG (reference sequence). The CDR3 is 12 residues long. Trimming shortened V by 0 bases and J by 4 bases, and 6 bases separated the two germline ends. CDR3 coding DNA: TGTGCCTGGAGTGTGACATCAGAGACCCAGTACTTC. It is translated as CAWSVTSETQYF.

The chain employs TRBV20-1 and TRBJ2-3; D not resolved. With 3 bases removed from V and 6 bases from J, the gap between germline ends came to 4 bases. This CDR3 contains 10 residues. CDR1 DFQATT and CDR2 SNEGSKA come from the germline V gene (reference sequence). CDR3 in DNA: TGCAGTGCTAGTATCGATACGCAGTATTTT. Translating it yields CSASIDTQYF.

V is TRBV7-3 and J is TRBJ2-5, with TRBD2 identical over 9 bases. V lost 4 bases to trimming and J lost 5 bases; unmatched junction nucleotides: 8. CDR1 is SGHTA and CDR2 is FQGTGA in the germline V gene. There are 15 residues in the CDR3. The CDR3 loop reads CASSYRAGGPETQYF. Here the CDR3 DNA reads TGTGCCAGCAGCTACCGGGCGGGGGGGCCGGAGACCCAGTACTTC.

The rearrangement joins TRBV29-1 to TRBJ1-5; weak D call: TRBD1 (5 bases). The V end lost 6 bases, the J end lost 6 bases, and 15 bases lay between the germline ends. The CDR3 consists of 13 residues. The V gene's germline CDR1 is SQVTM and CDR2 ANQGSEA. The CDR3 nucleotides read TGCAGCGTAGATATCGGCGGGGGTCAGCCCCAGCATTTT. This sequence encodes CSVDIGGGQPQHF.

The chain combines TRBV5-1 with TRBJ1-5; 8 nucleotides match TRBD1. CDR3 length equals 16 residues. Germline V CDR1 and CDR2: SGHRS, YFSETQ. Trimming removed 4 bases from V and 0 bases from J; junction bases left unmatched: 6. CDR3 loop: CASSPGTGTSNQPQHF. The CDR3 region has the DNA TGCGCCAGCAGCCCCGGGACAGGAACTAGCAATCAGCCCCAGCATTTT.

The rearrangement joins TRBV5-4 to TRBJ2-3; D is possibly TRBD2 (5 bases). The CDR3 runs to 15 residues. Germline loops: CDR1 SGHNT, CDR2 YYREEE (reference sequence). Trimming removed 7 bases at V and 0 bases at J, with 15 bases between. This CDR3 is CASRQDWGSTDTQYF. The CDR3 nucleotides are TGTGCCAGCCGCCAGGACTGGGGTAGCACAGATACGCAGTATTTT.

This chain connects TRBV27 to TRBJ1-6; the D is unclear. Germline CDR1 MNHEY, CDR2 SMNVEV (reference sequence). V was trimmed by 3 bases and J by 4 bases, leaving 10 bases between them. The CDR3 length is 15 residues. CDR3 region: CASSLSETYNSPLHF. Here the CDR3 DNA reads TGTGCCAGCAGTTTGTCAGAGACTTATAATTCACCCCTCCACTTT.

The rearrangement links TRBV7-8 to TRBJ2-3, with 10 bases lining up with TRBD2. Trimming cost V 1 base and J 4 bases; bases outside gene matches: 5. Germline CDR1 reads SGHVS; CDR2 reads FQNEAQ. CDR3 length equals 16 residues. CDR3 coding DNA: TGTGCCAGCAGCTTAGTCGAGCGGGGGGGCCCAGATACGCAGTATTTT. Translating gives CASSLVERGGPDTQYF.

This clone has just a few counts. This chain connects TRBV29-1 to TRBJ1-2, with no clear D. The V end was cut by 4 bases, the J end by 0 bases, with 12 bases between. In germline, CDR1 is SQVTM, CDR2 ANQGSEA. The CDR3 consists of 14 residues. CDR3 residues: CSVGSPGTNYGYTF. CDR3 coding DNA: TGCAGCGTTGGGTCACCAGGTACTAACTATGGCTACACCTTC.

This rearrangement joins TRBV5-1 to TRBJ1-5, with D possibly matching TRBD1 (6 bases). Germline V gene lookup returns CDR1 SGHRS and CDR2 YFSETQ. Trimming shortened V by 3 bases and J by 2 bases, and 12 bases separated the two germline ends. The CDR3 totals 15 residues. The chain's CDR3 is CASSWSGGRNQPQHF. DNA for the CDR3: TGCGCCAGCAGCTGGTCCGGGGGGCGCAATCAGCCCCAGCATTTT.

V gene TRBV18 combines with J gene TRBJ2-3; 9 bases agree with TRBD2. Germline CDR1 KGHSH, CDR2 LQKENI. With 3 bases clipped from V and 3 bases from J, the junction kept 10 bases outside the gene matches. The CDR3 length is 17 residues. CDR3 loop: CASSPRGSGGSTDTQYF. DNA for the CDR3: TGTGCCAGCTCACCCCGTGGGAGCGGGGGGAGTACAGATACGCAGTATTTT.

This clone came up once. The chain is built from TRBV1 and TRBJ2-7; the table's D gene call, TRBD1, was not cross checked with the DNA. TRBV1 is a documented pseudogene. The CDR3 sequence is 14 residues long. The CDR3 DNA follows: TGCACCATCACCCGCCAGGGTGGCCGTCACGAGCAGTACTTC. It encodes CTITRQGGRHEQYF.

This chain connects TRBV5-1 to TRBJ1-1; D is possibly TRBD1 (6 bases). The CDR3 covers 13 residues. V dropped 0 bases and J dropped 6 bases, with 9 bases sitting between them. Germline CDR1 is SGHRS and CDR2 is YFSETQ. Written as DNA, the CDR3 is TGCGCCAGCAGCTTGGACCGGACAGCTGAAGCTTTCTTT. Protein sequence: CASSLDRTAEAFF. The full variable domain, with the rest looked up from reference TRBV5-1 and TRBJ1-1, is KAGVTQTPRYLIKTRGQQVTLSCSPISGHRSVSWYQQTPGQGLQFLFEYFSETQRNKGNFPGRFSGRQFSNSRSEMNVSTLELGDSALYLCASSLDRTAEAFFGQGTRLTVV.

In this sample, this clone turned up a few times. The rearrangement links TRBV2 to TRBJ1-3; D gene unclear. The CDR3 runs to 15 residues. V was pared by 6 bases and J by 0 bases, with 12 bases between. Per the germline V gene, CDR1 is SNHLY and CDR2 is FYNNEI. CDR3: CASSLKESSGNTIYF. The CDR3 DNA reads as TGTGCCAGCAGCCTAAAAGAGAGCTCTGGAAACACCATATATTTT.